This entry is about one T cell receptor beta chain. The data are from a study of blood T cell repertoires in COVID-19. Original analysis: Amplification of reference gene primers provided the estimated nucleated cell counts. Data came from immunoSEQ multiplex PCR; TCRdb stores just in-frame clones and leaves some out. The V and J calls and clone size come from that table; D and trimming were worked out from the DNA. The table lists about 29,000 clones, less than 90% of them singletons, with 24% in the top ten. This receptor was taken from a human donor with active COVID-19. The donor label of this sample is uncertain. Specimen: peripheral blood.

This CDR3 is CASSLTASVGHEQYF. CDR3 DNA: TGTGCCAGCAGCCTAACGGCATCTGTGGGCCACGAGCAGTACTTC. This rearrangement joins TRBV11-2 to TRBJ2-7; D is unresolved. This CDR3 has 15 amino acids. Germline-derived CDR1 and CDR2 are SGHAT and FQNNGV. V dropped 5 bases and J dropped 5 bases, with 19 bases sitting between them.